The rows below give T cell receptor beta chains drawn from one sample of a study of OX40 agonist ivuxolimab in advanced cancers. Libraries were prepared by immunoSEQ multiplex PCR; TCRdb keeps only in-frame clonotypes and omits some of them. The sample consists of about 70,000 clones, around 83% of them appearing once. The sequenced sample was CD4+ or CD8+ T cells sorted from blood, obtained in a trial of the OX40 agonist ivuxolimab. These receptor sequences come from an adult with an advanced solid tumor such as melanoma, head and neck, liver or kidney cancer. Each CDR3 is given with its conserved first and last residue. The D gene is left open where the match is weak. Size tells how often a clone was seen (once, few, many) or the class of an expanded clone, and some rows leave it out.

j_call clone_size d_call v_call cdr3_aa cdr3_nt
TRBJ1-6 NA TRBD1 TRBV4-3 CASSQENQQGARNSPLHF TGCGCCAGCAGCCAAGAGAATCAACAGGGGGCCCGTAATTCACCCCTCCACTTT
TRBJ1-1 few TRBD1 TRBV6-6 CASSLNRGNTEAFF TGTGCCAGCAGTCTAAACAGGGGGAACACTGAAGCTTTCTTT
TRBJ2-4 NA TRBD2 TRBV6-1 CATNPGGDGKNIQYF TGTGCCACCAACCCTGGGGGGGACGGCAAAAACATTCAGTACTTC
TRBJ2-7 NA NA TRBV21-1 CASTWDIAALAHEQYF TGTGCCAGCACTTGGGACATAGCGGCACTAGCCCACGAGCAGTACTTC
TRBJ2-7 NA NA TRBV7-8 CASSSGAGTVRGRGNYEQYF TGTGCCAGCAGTTCCGGCGCCGGGACTGTCCGGGGGAGGGGGAACTACGAGCAGTACTTC
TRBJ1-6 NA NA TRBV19 CASRSGRLGEPLHF TGTGCCAGTAGAAGCGGCAGGCTGGGGGAGCCCCTCCACTTT
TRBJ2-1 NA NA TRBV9 CASSVGLESEQFF TGTGCCAGCAGCGTAGGTTTGGAAAGTGAGCAGTTCTTC
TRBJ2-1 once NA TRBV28 CASRPSTADEQFF TGTGCCAGCAGGCCTAGCACCGCGGATGAGCAGTTCTTC
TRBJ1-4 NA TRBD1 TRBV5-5 CASTLGTASEKLFF TGTGCCAGCACCTTGGGGACAGCCTCTGAAAAACTGTTTTTT
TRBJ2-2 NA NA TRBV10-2 CASSESIRAPGENTGELFF TGCGCCAGCAGTGAGTCGATAAGAGCGCCGGGGGAGAACACCGGGGAGCTGTTTTTT
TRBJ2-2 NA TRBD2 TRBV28 CASKPTGTSSGGELFF TGTGCCAGCAAGCCCACCGGGACTAGCAGCGGCGGGGAGCTGTTTTTT
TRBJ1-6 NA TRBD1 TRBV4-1 CASSATGGASSYNSPLHF TGCGCCAGCAGCGCGACAGGGGGCGCGAGCTCCTATAATTCACCCCTCCACTTT
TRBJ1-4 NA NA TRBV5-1 CASSSDSSDGEKLFF TGCGCCAGCAGCTCAGACAGCTCGGACGGGGAAAAACTGTTTTTT
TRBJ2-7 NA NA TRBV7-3 CASRDIAHEQYF TGTGCCAGCAGGGACATTGCACACGAGCAGTACTTC
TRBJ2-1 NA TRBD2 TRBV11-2 CASSPGALAGGNEQFF TGTGCCAGCAGCCCCGGGGCACTAGCGGGGGGCAATGAGCAGTTCTTC
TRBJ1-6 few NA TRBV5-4 CASSTGTGYNSPLHF TGTGCCAGCAGCACCGGGACTGGTTATAATTCACCCCTCCACTTT
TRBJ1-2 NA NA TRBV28 CASSLRGRYGYTF TGTGCCAGCAGTTTACGTGGACGGTATGGCTACACCTTC
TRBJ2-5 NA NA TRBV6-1 CASSPSTETQYF TGTGCCAGCAGTCCCAGCACGGAGACCCAGTACTTC
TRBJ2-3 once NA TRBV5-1 CASSLAGQGRTDTQYF TGCGCCAGCAGCTTGGCGGGCCAGGGGCGCACAGATACGCAGTATTTT
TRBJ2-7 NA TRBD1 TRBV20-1 CSTGDREQYF TGCTCGACAGGGGATCGCGAGCAGTACTTC
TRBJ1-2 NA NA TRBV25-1 CASSQGGFGYTF TGTGCCAGCAGTCAAGGAGGGTTCGGCTACACCTTC
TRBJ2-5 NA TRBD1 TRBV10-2 CASRTGQAQETQYF TGCGCCAGCAGGACGGGACAGGCCCAAGAGACCCAGTACTTC
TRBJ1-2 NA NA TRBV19 CASSPSGQRAGYTF TGTGCCAGTAGTCCCTCGGGCCAACGAGCCGGCTACACCTTC
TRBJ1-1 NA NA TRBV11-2 CASSLKMETEAFF TGTGCCAGCAGCTTAAAGATGGAGACTGAAGCTTTCTTT
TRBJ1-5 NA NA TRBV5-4 CASSLGKEPQHF TGTGCCAGCAGCTTAGGGAAAGAGCCCCAGCATTTT
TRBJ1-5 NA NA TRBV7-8 CASSLAYLGMYSNQPQHF TGTGCCAGCAGCTTAGCGTATCTAGGGATGTATAGCAATCAGCCCCAGCATTTT
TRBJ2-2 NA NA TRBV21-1 CASSLGGNDTGELFF TGTGCCAGCAGCCTAGGGGGGAACGACACCGGGGAGCTGTTTTTT
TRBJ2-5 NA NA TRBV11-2 CASSLNQETQYF TGTGCCAGCAGCCTGAATCAAGAGACCCAGTACTTC
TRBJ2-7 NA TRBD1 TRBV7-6 CASSLLPGQGNEQYF TGTGCCAGCAGCTTACTCCCGGGACAGGGCAACGAGCAGTACTTC
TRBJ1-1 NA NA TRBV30 CAWSLRQNTEAFF TGTGCCTGGAGTTTACGACAGAACACTGAAGCTTTCTTT
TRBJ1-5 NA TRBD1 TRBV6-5 CASSSGTGSNQPQHF TGTGCCAGCAGCTCCGGGACAGGGAGCAATCAGCCCCAGCATTTT
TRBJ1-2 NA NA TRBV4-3 CASSQDLGGPNYGYTF TGCGCCAGCAGCCAAGATCTGGGGGGCCCTAACTATGGCTACACCTTC
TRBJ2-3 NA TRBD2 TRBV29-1 CSAGGAGGLGDTQYF TGCAGCGCCGGAGGGGCGGGAGGGCTGGGGGATACGCAGTATTTT
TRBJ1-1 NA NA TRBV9 CASSVGDGSLRDAFF TGTGCCAGCAGCGTAGGGGATGGCAGCTTAAGGGACGCTTTCTTT
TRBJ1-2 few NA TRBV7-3 CASSLTPGNYGYTF TGTGCCAGCAGCTTAACGCCAGGGAACTATGGCTACACCTTC
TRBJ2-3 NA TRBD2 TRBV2 CASSELGGGPPVTDTQYF TGTGCCAGCAGTGAATTGGGCGGGGGTCCCCCCGTTACAGATACGCAGTATTTT
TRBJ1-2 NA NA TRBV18 CASSPSLDNNYGYTF TGTGCCAGCTCACCTTCCTTGGACAATAACTATGGCTACACCTTC
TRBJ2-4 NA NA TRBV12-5 CASGLVSLLPRELGVVAKNIQYF TGTGCTAGTGGTTTGGTTAGCCTCCTGCCCCGGGAGCTAGGGGTGGTAGCCAAAAACATTCAGTACTTC
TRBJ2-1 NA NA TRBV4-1 CASSTHREMSYNEQFF TGCGCCAGCAGCACTCACAGGGAGATGTCCTACAATGAGCAGTTCTTC
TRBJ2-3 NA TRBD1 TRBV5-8 CASSQRQGALSTDTQYF TGTGCCAGCAGCCAACGACAGGGAGCCCTCAGCACAGATACGCAGTATTTT
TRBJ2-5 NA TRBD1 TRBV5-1 CASSRQGALETQYF TGCGCCAGCAGCCGCCAGGGGGCATTAGAGACCCAGTACTTC
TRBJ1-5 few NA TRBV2 CASSGTEKGAQHF TGTGCCAGCAGTGGGACCGAGAAAGGGGCCCAGCATTTT
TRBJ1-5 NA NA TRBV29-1 CSVVTDSNQPQHF TGCAGCGTTGTGACAGATAGCAATCAGCCCCAGCATTTT
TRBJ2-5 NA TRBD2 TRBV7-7 CASSLAGQRGGQETQYF TGTGCCAGCAGCTTAGCTGGCCAGCGGGGGGGCCAAGAGACCCAGTACTTC
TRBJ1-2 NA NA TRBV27 CASSLAGATSYGYTF TGTGCCAGCAGTTTAGCGGGGGCGACCAGCTATGGCTACACCTTC
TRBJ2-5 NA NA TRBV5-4 CASSPILGGQETQYF TGTGCCAGCAGCCCGATCTTGGGGGGCCAAGAGACCCAGTACTTC
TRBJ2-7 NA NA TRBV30 CAWRRDDEQYF TGTGCCTGGAGACGGGACGACGAGCAGTACTTC
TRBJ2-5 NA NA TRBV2 CASSPLGQETQYF TGTGCCAGCAGTCCACTCGGGCAAGAGACCCAGTACTTC
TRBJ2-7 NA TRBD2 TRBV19 CASSRLAGNEQYF TGTGCCAGTAGTAGGCTAGCGGGTAACGAGCAGTACTTC
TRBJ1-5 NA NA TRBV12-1 CASSFTPRVRWPQHF TGTGCCAGCAGCTTTACCCCAAGGGTTAGGTGGCCCCAGCATTTT
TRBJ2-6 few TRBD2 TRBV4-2 CASSQHGGEGLISSGANVLTF TGTGCCAGCAGCCAGCACGGGGGGGAGGGCCTAATTAGCTCTGGGGCCAACGTCCTGACTTTC
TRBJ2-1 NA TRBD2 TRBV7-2 CASSLFSGRVHNEQFF TGTGCCAGCAGCTTATTTAGCGGGAGGGTCCACAATGAGCAGTTCTTC
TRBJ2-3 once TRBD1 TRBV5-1 CASSLGGTGGDTQYF TGCGCCAGCAGCTTGGGAGGGACAGGCGGAGATACGCAGTATTTT
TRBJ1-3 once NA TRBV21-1 CASIQSGTEVGNTIYF TGTGCCAGCATCCAATCAGGGACAGAAGTTGGAAACACCATATATTTT
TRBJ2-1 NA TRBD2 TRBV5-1 CASSLGSGNEQFF TGCGCCAGCAGCTTGGGTAGCGGGAACGAGCAGTTCTTC
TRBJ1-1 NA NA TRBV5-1 CASSDWGSTEAFF TGCGCCAGCAGCGACTGGGGCAGCACTGAAGCTTTCTTT
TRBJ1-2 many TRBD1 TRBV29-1 CSVERAGGNGYTF TGCAGCGTTGAGAGGGCAGGGGGAAATGGCTACACCTTC
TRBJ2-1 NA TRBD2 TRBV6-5 CASSWGLAGANEQFF TGTGCCAGCAGCTGGGGACTAGCGGGGGCTAATGAGCAGTTCTTC